This T cell receptor (beta chain) was retrieved from a study of response to subunit inactivated influenza vaccine. The length of the CDR3 is 14 residues. The germline V and J ends were trimmed by 3 bases and 3 bases, with 11 bases remaining between them. General study results and limits: T cells newly recruited by each seasonal influenza vaccination are few, the authors suggested.

This clonotype came up a few times. Its antigen is as yet unknown. TCRdb re-derived calls from the RT-PCR reads in MiXCR, one entry per CDR3 protein. The sample has roughly 700,000 distinct CDR3 sequences, 11% to 15% seen once. The chain carries TRBV12-3 or TRBV12-4 and TRBJ2-5; no firm D call. This clonotype was obtained from a man between 50 and 59 years old who received an inactivated influenza vaccine. This specimen was PBMCs from blood, taken roughly 15 days before vaccination. CDR3 loop: CASSFRPAEETQYF. CDR3 nucleotide sequence: TGTGCCAGCAGTTTTCGGCCAGCAGAAGAGACCCAGTACTTC.